Detailed here is one TCR beta chain. The record originates from a study of control samples from healthy donors and cancer patients. CDR1 is SGHVS, CDR2 FNYEAQ, per germline. V lost 5 bases and J lost 2, with 12 bases in between. The CDR3 is 14 residues long. Measured with immunoSEQ multiplex PCR; TCRdb has only the in-frame clones, and not every one. The profile shows some 200,000 clones, over 90% of them singletons. The receptor's source is a man aged 50-60 years in good health. Sequencing used blood. V usage is TRBV7-6 and J usage is TRBJ2-5; tentative D call: TRBD1 (6 bases). This chain's CDR3 is CASSVGTRQETQYF. The CDR3 coding sequence is TGTGCCAGCAGCGTCGGGACACGACAAGAGACCCAGTACTTC.